This TCR beta chain appears in the sequencing data of a study of cytomegalovirus exposure and HLA in healthy donors. TCRdb's table, derived via immunoSEQ multiplex PCR, lists solely in-frame clones and lacks some. This table has around 120,000 clones, 70% to 90% appearing once. On this clone itself: At the DNA level, this CDR3 is encoded by other sequences in the same sample as well.

Germline V gives CDR1 SNHLY, CDR2 FYNNEI. The CDR3 is made up of 14 amino acids. J was trimmed by 7 bases and V by 4 bases; bases with no gene match: 0. The sample consisted of PBMCs. The gene calls are TRBV2 and TRBJ2-1; 14 bases are a match to TRBD2. The sequence was obtained from a woman younger than 35 in good health and CMV-seronegative. In DNA, the CDR3 is TGTGCCAGCAGTGGGACTAGCGGGGGGAATGAGCAGTTCTTC. It yields the protein CASSGTSGGNEQFF. Variable domain in full (rest from reference TRBV2 and TRBJ2-1): EPEVTQTPSHQVTQMGQEVILRCVPISNHLYFYWYRQILGQKVEFLVSFYNNEISEKSEIFDDQFSVERPDGSNFTLKIRSTKLEDSAMYFCASSGTSGGNEQFFGPGTRLTVL.